The rows below give T cell receptor beta chains drawn from one sample of a study of CD8 T cells in Susac syndrome. One entry per CDR3 protein, called by TCRdb with MiXCR from the immunoSEQ multiplex PCR reads. The repertoire holds more than 250,000 distinct CDR3 sequences, roughly 94% seen once, with about 0.07% in the top ten. The sample comprised CD4+ T cells from PBMCs. These TCRs come from a human donor with multiple sclerosis. Each CDR3 is given with its conserved first and last residue. A D gene is named only where the DNA matches it firmly. Clone sizes are given selectively: once, few, many, or a class where the clone is expanded.

D	size	V	length	J	CDR3	DNA
-	-	TRBV27	14	TRBJ2-2	CASRDLGRTGELFF	TGTGCCAGCAGGGATCTAGGAAGGACCGGGGAGCTGTTTTTT
-	-	TRBV5-1	17	TRBJ2-6	CASRLGGFDSGANVLTF	TGCGCCAGCAGACTAGGGGGGTTTGACTCTGGGGCCAACGTCCTGACTTTC
-	-	TRBV19	15	TRBJ1-5	CASAAGTSRSQPQHF	TGTGCCAGTGCCGCCGGGACTTCGCGGAGTCAGCCCCAGCATTTT
TRBD2	-	TRBV9	14	TRBJ2-7	CASSASGRVYEQYF	TGTGCCAGCAGCGCTAGCGGGAGAGTCTACGAGCAGTACTTC
-	-	TRBV5-1	15	TRBJ2-3	CASSLTGIDTDTQYF	TGCGCCAGCAGCTTAACAGGGATAGACACAGATACGCAGTATTTT
-	-	TRBV10-2	14	TRBJ2-7	CASVPEGWSYEQYF	TGCGCCAGCGTCCCTGAGGGGTGGTCCTACGAGCAGTACTTC
TRBD1	once	TRBV5-1	13	TRBJ2-7	CASSGQGADEQYF	TGCGCCAGCAGCGGACAGGGGGCGGACGAGCAGTACTTC
-	-	TRBV2	14	TRBJ1-6	CASSVTGPEEPLHF	TGTGCCAGCAGTGTAACGGGCCCCGAGGAACCCCTCCACTTT
-	-	TRBV2	15	TRBJ1-1	CASTAPGGGVLEAFF	TGTGCCAGCACTGCACCCGGGGGGGGTGTGTTGGAAGCTTTCTTT
TRBD1	-	TRBV18	13	TRBJ2-7	CASSRQGLYEQYF	TGTGCCAGCTCACGACAGGGCTTGTACGAGCAGTACTTC
TRBD1	-	TRBV20-1	15	TRBJ1-1	CSANPRTGGFTEAFF	TGCAGTGCTAACCCCCGGACAGGGGGGTTTACTGAAGCTTTCTTT
-	-	TRBV20-1	14	TRBJ2-7	CSAPRDDSSYEQYF	TGCAGTGCTCCGCGGGACGATAGCTCCTACGAGCAGTACTTC
-	-	TRBV2	14	TRBJ2-2	CASSAVSATGELFF	TGTGCCAGCAGTGCAGTTAGTGCCACCGGGGAGCTGTTTTTT
-	once	TRBV5-6	15	TRBJ2-3	CASSFRVRRVNTQYF	TGTGCCAGCAGCTTTAGGGTACGACGGGTCAATACGCAGTATTTT
-	-	TRBV19	16	TRBJ1-1	CASSGYRATSNTEAFF	TGTGCCAGTAGTGGTTACAGGGCTACTTCGAACACTGAAGCTTTCTTT
-	-	TRBV7-3	12	TRBJ2-2	CASSLQSGELFF	TGTGCCAGCAGCTTACAGAGCGGGGAGCTGTTTTTT
TRBD2	-	TRBV11-2	17	TRBJ2-1	CASSNPWTSGRYNEQFF	TGTGCCAGCAGCAACCCATGGACTAGCGGGCGGTACAATGAGCAGTTCTTC
TRBD1	-	TRBV23-1	16	TRBJ2-7	CASSPTPRQGADEQYF	TGCGCCAGCAGTCCCACCCCGCGGCAGGGGGCCGACGAGCAGTACTTC
TRBD2	-	TRBV12-3/TRBV12-4	16	TRBJ2-3	CASRSGGTLSTDTQYF	TGTGCCAGCAGGAGCGGGGGGACCCTGAGCACAGATACGCAGTATTTT
-	-	TRBV7-8	13	TRBJ1-2	CASSWETNYGYTF	TGTGCCAGCAGCTGGGAGACTAACTATGGCTACACCTTC
TRBD1	-	TRBV2	15	TRBJ1-6	CASSERQGSRSPLHF	TGTGCCAGCAGTGAAAGACAGGGGAGCAGGTCACCCCTCCACTTT
TRBD1	-	TRBV20-1	14	TRBJ1-1	CSAAPTGRGTEAFF	TGCAGTGCTGCCCCGACAGGGCGGGGGACTGAAGCTTTCTTT
-	-	TRBV12-3/TRBV12-4	16	TRBJ2-4	CASSPPRQLAKNIQYF	TGTGCCAGCAGTCCCCCCAGACAGTTAGCCAAAAACATTCAGTACTTC
-	few	TRBV29-1	14	TRBJ2-4	CSVSVSAGKNIQYF	TGCAGCGTTAGCGTGAGCGCGGGCAAAAACATTCAGTACTTC
TRBD1	-	TRBV15	14	TRBJ2-7	CATSSTGTGSEQYF	TGTGCCACCAGCTCGACCGGGACAGGGTCCGAGCAGTACTTC
-	-	TRBV6-1	14	TRBJ2-1	CASSPDPAYNEQFF	TGTGCCAGCAGCCCCGACCCGGCCTACAATGAGCAGTTCTTC
-	-	TRBV30	12	TRBJ2-1	CAWSKGTNEQFF	TGTGCCTGGAGTAAGGGAACCAATGAGCAGTTCTTC
-	-	TRBV3-1	15	TRBJ1-2	CASSQDRPANYGYTF	TGTGCCAGCAGCCAAGATCGTCCAGCTAACTATGGCTACACCTTC